This TCR beta chain derives from a study of blood T cell repertoires in COVID-19. Study information: COVID-19 samples, acute and convalescent, were from the United States, Italy and Spain. Nucleic acid was either cDNA or gDNA, and it came from T cells, B-cell-depleted T cells, or PBMCs.

Germline V CDR1 and CDR2: SEHNR, FQNEAQ (reference sequence). This CDR3 region has 14 residues. The V and J ends lost 1 base and 7 bases, in that order; junction bases with no gene match: 4. Original handling: Nucleated cell counts were estimated from reference gene primer amplification. Profiled with immunoSEQ multiplex PCR; TCRdb holds only in-frame clones, not every one. V, J and clone size were drawn from that table, and D and trimming were deduced from the DNA. The data contain roughly 120,000 clones, roughly four fifths of them singletons. The genes are TRBV7-9 and TRBJ1-2; 9 nucleotides match TRBD1. The clonotype comes from a man aged 50-59 years with acute or convalescent COVID-19. The sequencing sample was made of peripheral blood. The CDR3 sequence: CASSLDRGLRGYTF. CDR3 bases: TGTGCCAGCAGCTTAGACAGGGGGCTGCGTGGCTACACCTTC. The full variable domain, rest sourced from reference TRBV7-9 and TRBJ1-2, is DTGVSQNPRHKITKRGQNVTFRCDPISEHNRLYWYRQTLGQGPEFLTYFQNEAQLEKSRLLSDRFSAERPKGSFSTLEIQRTEQGDSAMYLCASSLDRGLRGYTFGSGTRLTVV.